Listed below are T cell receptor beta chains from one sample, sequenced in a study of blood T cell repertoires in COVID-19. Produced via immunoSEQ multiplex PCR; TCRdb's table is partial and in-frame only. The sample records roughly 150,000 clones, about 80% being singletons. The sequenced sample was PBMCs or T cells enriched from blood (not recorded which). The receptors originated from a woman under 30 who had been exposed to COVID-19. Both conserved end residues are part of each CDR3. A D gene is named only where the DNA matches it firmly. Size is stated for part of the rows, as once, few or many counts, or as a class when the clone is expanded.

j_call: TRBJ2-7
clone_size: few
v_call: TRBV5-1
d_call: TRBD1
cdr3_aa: CASRDPGGGEQYF
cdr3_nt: TGCGCCAGCAGGGATCCAGGGGGCGGCGAGCAGTACTTC

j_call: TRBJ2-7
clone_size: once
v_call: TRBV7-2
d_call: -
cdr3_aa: CASSLAKRISYEQYF
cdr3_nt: TGTGCCAGCAGCTTAGCCAAGAGAATCTCCTACGAGCAGTACTTC

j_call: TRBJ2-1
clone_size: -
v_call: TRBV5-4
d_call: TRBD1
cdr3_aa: CASSLPTGQGYALEFF
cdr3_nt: TGTGCCAGCAGCTTGCCAACGGGACAGGGGTATGCGTTAGAGTTCTTC

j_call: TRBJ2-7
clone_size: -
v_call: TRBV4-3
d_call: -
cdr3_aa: CASSQGQTYEQYF
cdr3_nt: TGCGCCAGCAGCCAAGGGCAAACCTACGAGCAGTACTTC

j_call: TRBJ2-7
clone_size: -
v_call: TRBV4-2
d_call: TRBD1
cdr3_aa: CASSQDPTGGPYEQYF
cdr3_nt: TGTGCCAGCAGCCAAGATCCGACAGGGGGCCCCTACGAGCAGTACTTC

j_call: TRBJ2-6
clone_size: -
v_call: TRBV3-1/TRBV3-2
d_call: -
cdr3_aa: CGSSGNSGANVLTF
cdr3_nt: TGTGGGTCGAGCGGAAACTCTGGGGCCAACGTCCTGACTTTC

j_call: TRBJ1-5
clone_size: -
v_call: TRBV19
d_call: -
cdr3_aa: CASSIVQSNQPQHF
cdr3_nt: TGTGCCAGTAGTATAGTACAGAGCAATCAGCCCCAGCATTTT

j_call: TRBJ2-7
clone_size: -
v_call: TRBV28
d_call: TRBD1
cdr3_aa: CASSSLGQGAYEQYF
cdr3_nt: TGTGCCAGCAGTTCACTTGGACAGGGAGCCTACGAGCAGTACTTC

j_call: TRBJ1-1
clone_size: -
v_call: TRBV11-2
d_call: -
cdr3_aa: CASSSGQTAFF
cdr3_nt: TGTGCCAGCAGCTCGGGACAAACGGCTTTCTTT

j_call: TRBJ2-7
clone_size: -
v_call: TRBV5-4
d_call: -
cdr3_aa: CASSLGHQHYEQYF
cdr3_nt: TGTGCCAGCAGCTTGGGACATCAGCACTACGAGCAGTACTTC

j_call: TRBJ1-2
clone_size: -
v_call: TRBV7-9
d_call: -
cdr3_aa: CATPTRGDYGYTF
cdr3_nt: TGTGCCACCCCGACCAGGGGTGACTATGGCTACACCTTC

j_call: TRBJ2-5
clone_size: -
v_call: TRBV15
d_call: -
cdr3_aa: CATSRDQGLPETQYF
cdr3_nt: TGTGCCACCAGCAGAGATCAGGGCCTACCGGAGACCCAGTACTTC

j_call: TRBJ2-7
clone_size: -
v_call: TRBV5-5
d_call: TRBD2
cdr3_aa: CASSPEGLAGGGEQYF
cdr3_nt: TGTGCCAGCAGCCCCGAGGGCCTAGCGGGAGGGGGCGAGCAGTACTTC

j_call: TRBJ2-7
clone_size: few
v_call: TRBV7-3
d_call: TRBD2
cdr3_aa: CASSLAGGSTQQYF
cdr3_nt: TGTGCCAGCAGCTTAGCGGGAGGGTCTACGCAGCAGTACTTC

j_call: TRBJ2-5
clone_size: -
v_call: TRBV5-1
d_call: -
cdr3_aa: CASSLDSRPETQYF
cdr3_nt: TGCGCCAGCAGCTTGGACTCGCGTCCAGAGACCCAGTACTTC

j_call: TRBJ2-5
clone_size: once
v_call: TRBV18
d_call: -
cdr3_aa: CASSPTIRETQYF
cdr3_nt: TGTGCCAGCTCACCTACTATAAGAGAGACCCAGTACTTC

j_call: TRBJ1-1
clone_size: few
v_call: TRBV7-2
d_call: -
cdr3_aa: CASSLVSRNTEAFF
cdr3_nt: TGTGCCAGCAGCTTAGTATCCAGGAACACTGAAGCTTTCTTT

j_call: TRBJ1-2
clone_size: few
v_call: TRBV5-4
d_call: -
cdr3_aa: CASSFAGANYGYTF
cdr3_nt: TGTGCCAGCAGCTTCGCCGGGGCTAACTATGGCTACACCTTC

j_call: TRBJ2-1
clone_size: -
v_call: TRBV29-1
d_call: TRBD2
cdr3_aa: CSVRTSGVYNEQFF
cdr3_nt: TGCAGCGTCCGGACTAGCGGGGTCTACAATGAGCAGTTCTTC

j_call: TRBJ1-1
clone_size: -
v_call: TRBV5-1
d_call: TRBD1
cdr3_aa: CASSLRPRQGAVNTEAFF
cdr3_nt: TGCGCCAGCAGCCTCCGACCGAGACAGGGGGCAGTGAACACTGAAGCTTTCTTT

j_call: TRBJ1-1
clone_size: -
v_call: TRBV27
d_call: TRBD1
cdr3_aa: CASSYGTGRTEAFF
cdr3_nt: TGTGCCAGCTCCTACGGGACAGGCAGGACTGAAGCTTTCTTT

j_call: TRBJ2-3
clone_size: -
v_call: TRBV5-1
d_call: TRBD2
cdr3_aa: CASSFGASGRASDTQYF
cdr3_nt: TGCGCCAGCAGCTTTGGCGCTAGCGGGAGGGCGTCAGATACGCAGTATTTT

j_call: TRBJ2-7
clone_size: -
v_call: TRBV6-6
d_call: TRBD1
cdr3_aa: CASRYSGTGSYEQYF
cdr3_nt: TGTGCCAGCAGATATTCCGGGACAGGATCCTACGAGCAGTACTTC

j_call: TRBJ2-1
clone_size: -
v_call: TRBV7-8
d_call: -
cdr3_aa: CASSLARVGSYNEQFF
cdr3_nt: TGTGCCAGCAGCTTAGCGCGTGTCGGGAGTTACAATGAGCAGTTCTTC

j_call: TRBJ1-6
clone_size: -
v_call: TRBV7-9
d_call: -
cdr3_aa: CASSPPAERGSPLHF
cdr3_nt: TGTGCCAGCAGCCCGCCCGCAGAAAGGGGGTCACCCCTCCACTTT

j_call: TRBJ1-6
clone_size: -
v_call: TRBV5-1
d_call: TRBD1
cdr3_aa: CASSLGTGGPWGNSPLHF
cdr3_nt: TGCGCCAGCAGCTTGGGGACAGGGGGACCATGGGGTAATTCACCCCTCCACTTT

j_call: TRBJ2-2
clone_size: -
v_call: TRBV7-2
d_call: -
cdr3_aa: CASSPHPGRKDTGELFF
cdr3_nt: TGTGCCAGCAGCCCGCACCCTGGGAGAAAGGACACCGGGGAGCTGTTTTTT

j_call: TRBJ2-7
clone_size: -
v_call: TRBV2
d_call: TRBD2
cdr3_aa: CASSQGLAGDSGQYF
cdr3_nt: TGTGCCAGCAGCCAGGGACTAGCGGGAGACTCGGGGCAGTACTTC

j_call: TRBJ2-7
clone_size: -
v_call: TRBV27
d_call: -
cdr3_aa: CASSLWLREFSYEQYF
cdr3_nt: TGTGCCAGCAGTTTATGGTTGAGGGAATTCTCCTACGAGCAGTACTTC

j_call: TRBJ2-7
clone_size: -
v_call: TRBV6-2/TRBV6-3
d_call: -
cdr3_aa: CASSSRGESSYEQYF
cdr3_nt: TGTGCCAGCAGTTCCCGGGGTGAATCCTCCTACGAGCAGTACTTC

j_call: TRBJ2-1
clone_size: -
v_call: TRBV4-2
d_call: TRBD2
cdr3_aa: CASSQDWLAAIYNEQFF
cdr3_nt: TGTGCCAGCAGCCAAGACTGGCTAGCGGCCATATACAATGAGCAGTTCTTC

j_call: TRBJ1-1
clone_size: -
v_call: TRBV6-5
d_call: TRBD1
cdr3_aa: CASSYGTGLGLPEAFF
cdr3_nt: TGTGCCAGCAGTTACGGGACAGGGCTCGGTTTACCTGAAGCTTTCTTT

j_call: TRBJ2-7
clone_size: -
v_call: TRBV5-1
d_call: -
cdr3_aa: CASRRGTGEEEQYF
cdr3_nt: TGCGCCAGCAGGCGGGGAACAGGGGAAGAGGAGCAGTACTTC

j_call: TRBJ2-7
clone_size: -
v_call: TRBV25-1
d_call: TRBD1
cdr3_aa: CASSVGVQGVLKIYEQYF
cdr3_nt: TGTGCCAGCAGTGTTGGGGTCCAGGGGGTACTCAAAATCTACGAGCAGTACTTC

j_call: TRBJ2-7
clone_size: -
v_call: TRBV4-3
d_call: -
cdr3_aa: CASSQEGRGYHEQYF
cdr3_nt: TGCGCCAGCAGCCAAGAGGGCAGGGGTTACCACGAGCAGTACTTC

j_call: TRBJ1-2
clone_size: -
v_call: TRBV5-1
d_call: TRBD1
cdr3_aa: CASSPGQGGGYGYTF
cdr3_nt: TGCGCCAGCAGCCCCGGACAGGGTGGGGGATATGGCTACACCTTC

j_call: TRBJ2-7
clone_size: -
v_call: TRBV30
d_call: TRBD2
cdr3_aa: CACRGGGLAGGSYEQYF
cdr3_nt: TGTGCCTGCCGCGGAGGTGGACTAGCGGGAGGTTCCTACGAGCAGTACTTC

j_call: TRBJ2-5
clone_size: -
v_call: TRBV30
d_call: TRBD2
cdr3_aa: CAWTPRGLSGRETQYF
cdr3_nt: TGTGCCTGGACCCCTCGGGGGTTGAGCGGGAGGGAGACCCAGTACTTC

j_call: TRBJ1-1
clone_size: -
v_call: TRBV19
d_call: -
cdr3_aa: CASTLSGGVNTEAFF
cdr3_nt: TGTGCCAGTACCCTTTCGGGGGGCGTGAACACTGAAGCTTTCTTT

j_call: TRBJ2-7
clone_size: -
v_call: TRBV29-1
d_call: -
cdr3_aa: CSVRGHDSSYEQYF
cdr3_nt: TGCAGCGTTAGAGGACATGACAGCTCCTACGAGCAGTACTTC

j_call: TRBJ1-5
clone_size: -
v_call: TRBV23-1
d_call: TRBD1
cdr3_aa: CASRPFDRALNQPQHF
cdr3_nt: TGCGCCAGCAGACCATTCGACAGGGCACTAAATCAGCCCCAGCATTTT

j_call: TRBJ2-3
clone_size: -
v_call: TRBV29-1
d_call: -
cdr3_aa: CSSAGTRPEAQYF
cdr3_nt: TGCAGCTCTGCCGGGACTCGTCCCGAGGCGCAGTATTTT

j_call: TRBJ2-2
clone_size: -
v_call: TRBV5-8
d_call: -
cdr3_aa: CASSLGQFTGELFF
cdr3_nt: TGTGCCAGCAGCTTGGGACAGTTCACCGGGGAGCTGTTTTTT

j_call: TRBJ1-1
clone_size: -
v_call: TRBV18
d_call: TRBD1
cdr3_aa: CASSQGAGNTEAFF
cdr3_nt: TGTGCCAGCTCGCAGGGGGCGGGGAACACTGAAGCTTTCTTT

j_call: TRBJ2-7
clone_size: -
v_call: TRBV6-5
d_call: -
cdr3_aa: CASSPRVNRGYEQYF
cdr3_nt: TGTGCCAGCAGTCCCCGAGTCAATCGTGGCTACGAGCAGTACTTC

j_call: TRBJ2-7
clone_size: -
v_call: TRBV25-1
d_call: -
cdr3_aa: CASSPHRQGLWEQYF
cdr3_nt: TGTGCCAGCAGTCCCCACCGGCAGGGGCTCTGGGAGCAGTACTTC

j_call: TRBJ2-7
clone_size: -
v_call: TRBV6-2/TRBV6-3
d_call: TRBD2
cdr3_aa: CASSSPGLAGAGAYEQYF
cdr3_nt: TGTGCCAGCAGTTCTCCGGGACTAGCGGGAGCAGGGGCCTACGAGCAGTACTTC

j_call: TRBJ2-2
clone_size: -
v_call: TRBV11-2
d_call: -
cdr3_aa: CASSFNGGYTGELFF
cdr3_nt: TGTGCCAGCAGCTTCAACGGCGGGTACACCGGGGAGCTGTTTTTT

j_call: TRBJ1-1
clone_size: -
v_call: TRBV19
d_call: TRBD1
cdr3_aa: CASSKGQPRFRMNTEAFF
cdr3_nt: TGTGCCAGTAGTAAGGGACAGCCCCGGTTTCGAATGAACACTGAAGCTTTCTTT

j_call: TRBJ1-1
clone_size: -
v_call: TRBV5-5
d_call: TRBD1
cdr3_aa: CASSWMDRGTEAFF
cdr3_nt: TGTGCCAGCAGCTGGATGGACAGGGGAACTGAAGCTTTCTTT

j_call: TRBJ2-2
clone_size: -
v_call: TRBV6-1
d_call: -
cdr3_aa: CASSEYRRTAWDTGELFF
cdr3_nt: TGTGCCAGCAGTGAATACCGCCGGACTGCTTGGGACACCGGGGAGCTGTTTTTT

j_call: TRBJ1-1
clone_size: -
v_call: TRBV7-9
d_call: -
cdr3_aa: CASSAGSAEAFF
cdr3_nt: TGTGCCAGCAGCGCTGGCTCTGCAGAAGCTTTCTTT

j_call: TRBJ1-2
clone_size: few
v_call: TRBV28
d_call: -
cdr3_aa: CASSTRSIRYTF
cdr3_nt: TGTGCCAGTAGTACACGTTCCATCCGCTACACCTTC

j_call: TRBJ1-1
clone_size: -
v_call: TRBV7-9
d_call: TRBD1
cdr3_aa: CASSLGQGYTEAFF
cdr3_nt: TGTGCCAGCAGCTTAGGACAGGGGTACACTGAAGCTTTCTTT

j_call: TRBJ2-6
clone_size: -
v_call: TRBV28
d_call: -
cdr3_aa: CASKKVHRVWSGANVLTF
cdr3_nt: TGTGCCAGCAAAAAAGTCCACAGGGTATGGTCTGGGGCCAACGTCCTGACTTTC

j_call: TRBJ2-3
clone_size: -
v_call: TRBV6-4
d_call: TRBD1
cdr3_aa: CASSLDRGLPSTDTQYF
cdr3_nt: TGTGCCAGCAGCCTCGACAGGGGGCTTCCTAGCACAGATACGCAGTATTTT

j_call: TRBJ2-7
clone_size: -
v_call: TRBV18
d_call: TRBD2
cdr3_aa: CASSPSSGRAPGEQYF
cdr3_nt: TGTGCCAGCTCACCCAGTAGCGGGAGGGCCCCGGGAGAGCAGTACTTC

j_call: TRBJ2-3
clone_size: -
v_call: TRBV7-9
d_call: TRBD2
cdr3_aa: CASSPGGGRTLTDTQYF
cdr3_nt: TGTGCCAGCAGCCCAGGCGGGGGGCGTACTCTCACAGATACGCAGTATTTT

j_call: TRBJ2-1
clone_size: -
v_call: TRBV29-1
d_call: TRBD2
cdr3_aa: CSVAERGLYNEQFF
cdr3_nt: TGCAGCGTTGCCGAGCGGGGACTCTACAATGAGCAGTTCTTC

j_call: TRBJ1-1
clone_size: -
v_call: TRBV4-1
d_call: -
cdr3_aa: CASSQDPQVTEAFF
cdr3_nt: TGCGCCAGCAGCCAAGATCCGCAGGTCACTGAAGCTTTCTTT